A single sample gave rise to the 11 T cell receptor beta chains below, sequenced in a study of T-cell memory formation after mild COVID-19. TCRdb reprocessed the 5' RACE reads with MiXCR, giving one entry per CDR3 protein. The sample has about 57,000 distinct CDR3 sequences, about 12% seen once; the top ten hold about 25%. The sequencing sample was made of PBMCs or a T cell subset sorted from them (not recorded which). The receptors were gathered from a man aged 18 to 30 who had mild COVID-19 (a few samples of this study predate the infection). Cell type and time point are not known.

This chain connects TRBV10-3 to TRBJ1-2; no firm D call. Germline V lookup: CDR1 ENHRY, CDR2 SYGVKD. The CDR3 covers 12 residues. V was shortened by 2 bases and J by 6 bases, with 7 bases between the two germline ends. The CDR3 protein is CAISEAGDGYTF. CDR3 bases: TGTGCCATCAGTGAGGCAGGCGATGGCTACACCTTC.

In its sample, this clonotype was seen many times. The J gene is TRBJ2-1, the V gene TRBV6-5, with TRBD2 as a possible D gene (7 bases). Per the germline V gene, CDR1 is MNHEY and CDR2 is SVGAGI. The CDR3 contains 15 residues. V lost 1 base to trimming and J lost 7 bases, with 14 bases between them. CDR3 loop: CASSYYPGGRNEQFF. DNA of the CDR3: TGTGCCAGCAGTTACTACCCGGGGGGCAGGAATGAGCAGTTCTTC.

The chain combines TRBV3-1 with TRBJ1-1; no firm D call. The CDR3 has 13 residues. V was clipped by 5 bases and J by 1 base, with 8 bases between them. The V gene's germline CDR1 is LGHDT and CDR2 YNNKEL (reference sequence). The CDR3 is CASSLHGNTEAFF. The CDR3 region has the DNA TGTGCCAGCAGCTTGCACGGGAACACTGAAGCTTTCTTT.

V usage is TRBV5-6 and J usage is TRBJ2-2, with D perhaps being TRBD1 or TRBD2 (6 bases each). The CDR3 has 16 amino acids. Trimming took off 2 bases at V and 2 bases at J, with 13 bases between the two ends. Germline loops: CDR1 SGHDT, CDR2 YYEEEE. The CDR3 sequence: CASSLRGELNTGELFF. DNA for the CDR3: TGTGCCAGCAGCTTAAGGGGGGAGCTAAACACCGGGGAGCTGTTTTTT.

This clonotype was seen a few times. The genes are TRBV24-1 and TRBJ2-5, with D possibly TRBD1 on 5 matching bases. Trimming took 3 bases from V and 1 from J, leaving 11 bases between them. This CDR3 is 15 amino acids long. CDR1 is KGHDR, CDR2 SFDVKD, per germline. CDR3 sequence: CATSDDTRVQETQYF. The CDR3 DNA reads TGTGCCACCAGTGATGACACCAGGGTCCAAGAGACCCAGTACTTC.

There are many counts of this clonotype. This chain connects TRBV5-1 to TRBJ2-7; TRBD1 matches at 9 bases. This CDR3 has 14 residues. The trim removed 4 bases at V and 6 bases at J, leaving 8 bases unmatched. Germline lookup yields CDR1 SGHRS and CDR2 YFSETQ. In DNA, the CDR3 is TGCGCCAGCAGCCCGGGACAGGGTTCGATCGAGCAGTACGTC. Translated: CASSPGQGSIEQYV.

This clonotype appeared a few times. The gene calls are TRBV5-1 and TRBJ2-7; 10 bases are shared with TRBD1. The trim removed 4 bases at V and 4 bases at J, leaving 8 bases unmatched. The CDR3 sequence is 15 residues long. Germline values: CDR1 SGHRS, CDR2 YFSETQ. The CDR3 coding sequence is TGCGCCAGCAGCGCGACAGGGGGCCGTATGTACGAGCAGTACGTC. As protein: CASSATGGRMYEQYV.

Only a few counts were recorded for this clonotype. V and J are TRBV5-1 and TRBJ1-5; no reliable D call. This CDR3 comprises 13 residues. Looked up from germline, CDR1 is SGHRS and CDR2 is YFSETQ. The V and J ends lost 0 bases and 5 bases respectively, with 6 bases between them. Here the CDR3 reads CASSLEGHQPQHF. CDR3 nucleotide sequence: TGCGCCAGCAGCTTGGAAGGTCATCAGCCCCAGCATTTT.

This clonotype was counted only a few times. The chain carries TRBV27 and TRBJ2-2, with 9 bases lining up with TRBD1. The length of the CDR3 is 16 residues. Losses at the gene ends were 6 bases for V and 5 bases for J; bases not matched to a gene: 10. Germline CDR1 and CDR2: MNHEY and SMNVEV (reference sequence). The CDR3 reads CASSYTGGRRTGELFF. CDR3 DNA: TGTGCCAGCAGCTATACAGGGGGCAGAAGGACCGGGGAGCTGTTTTTT.

CDR3 coding DNA: TGTGCCAGCAGTTACGGGGGTACCTACGAGCAGTACTTC. It is translated as CASSYGGTYEQYF. The chain uses TRBV6-6 and TRBJ2-7, with D possibly being TRBD1 or TRBD2 (5 bases each). The germline gives CDR1 MNHNY, CDR2 SVGAGI (reference sequence). V lost 2 bases and J lost 2, with 7 bases in between. The CDR3 totals 13 residues.

In its sample, this clonotype was seen many times. The chain has TRBV7-9 and TRBJ2-5; D may match TRBD1 or TRBD2 (6 bases each). The CDR3 totals 13 residues. Trimming pared 7 bases from V and 4 bases from J, leaving 13 bases between. CDR1 is SEHNR, CDR2 FQNEAQ, per germline (reference sequence). As DNA, the CDR3 is TGTGCCAGCATTCGGGGGCTAGGAGAGACCCAGTACTTC. Its translation: CASIRGLGETQYF. Using reference TRBV7-9 and TRBJ2-5 for the parts outside the CDR3, the full variable domain is DTGVSQNPRHKITKRGQNVTFRCDPISEHNRLYWYRQTLGQGPEFLTYFQNEAQLEKSRLLSDRFSAERPKGSFSTLEIQRTEQGDSAMYLCASIRGLGETQYFGPGTRLLVL.